The present TCR beta chain was sequenced within a study of tumor and adjacent non-tumor tissue in lung cancer. The wider study: On average, productive TCRbeta reads reached about 4.17 million per sample.

The library came from three nested PCR rounds adapted from ARM-PCR protocols. TCRdb used MiXCR to reprocess the multiplex PCR reads, holding one entry per CDR3 protein. Of roughly 65,000 distinct CDR3 sequences listed, around 60% are singletons. The template was RNA from unsorted bulk tissue. About this clonotype: A read error may produce the germline difference seen at one junction end.

Looked up from germline, CDR1 is GTSNPN and CDR2 is SVGIG (reference sequence). CDR3 length: 13 residues. This receptor was taken from a man aged 45 to 65 with non-small cell lung cancer. Material: lung tumor tissue. V is TRBV30 and J is TRBJ2-1; D is undetermined. The CDR3 bases are TGTGCCTGGAGTCCAGACTCCTACAATGAGCGGTTCTTC. This codes for CAWSPDSYNERFF.